This T cell receptor beta chain was sequenced during a study of cytomegalovirus exposure and HLA in healthy donors. Study observations and caveats: In the analysis, some V segments, TRBV6-2 and TRBV6-3 included, were excluded as indistinguishable. Altogether, 164 TCR beta chains were recorded as cytomegalovirus-associated.

Amplification used 60 Vbeta primers and 13 Jbeta primers. Only in-frame clones appear in the TCRdb table, and some are missing; sequencing was by immunoSEQ multiplex PCR. The sample consists of roughly 170,000 clones, 84% of them appearing once. The germline V gene encodes CDR1 MNHEY and CDR2 SMNVEV (reference sequence). This CDR3 has 17 residues. Deletions cut 0 bases from V and 4 bases from J, with 18 bases between. Each donor's status was that of a healthy bone marrow donor. With respect to this clone: The antigen is undetermined.

This sequence joins TRBV27 and TRBJ1-2, with D perhaps matching TRBD1 (5 bases). The specimen sequenced was PBMCs. The TCR originated in a man aged 18 to 35 in good health and CMV-seronegative. The CDR3 region has the DNA TGTGCCAGCAGTTTATCGATAGGGGTCTCTTCTAGCTATGGCTACACCTTC. It yields the protein CASSLSIGVSSSYGYTF.